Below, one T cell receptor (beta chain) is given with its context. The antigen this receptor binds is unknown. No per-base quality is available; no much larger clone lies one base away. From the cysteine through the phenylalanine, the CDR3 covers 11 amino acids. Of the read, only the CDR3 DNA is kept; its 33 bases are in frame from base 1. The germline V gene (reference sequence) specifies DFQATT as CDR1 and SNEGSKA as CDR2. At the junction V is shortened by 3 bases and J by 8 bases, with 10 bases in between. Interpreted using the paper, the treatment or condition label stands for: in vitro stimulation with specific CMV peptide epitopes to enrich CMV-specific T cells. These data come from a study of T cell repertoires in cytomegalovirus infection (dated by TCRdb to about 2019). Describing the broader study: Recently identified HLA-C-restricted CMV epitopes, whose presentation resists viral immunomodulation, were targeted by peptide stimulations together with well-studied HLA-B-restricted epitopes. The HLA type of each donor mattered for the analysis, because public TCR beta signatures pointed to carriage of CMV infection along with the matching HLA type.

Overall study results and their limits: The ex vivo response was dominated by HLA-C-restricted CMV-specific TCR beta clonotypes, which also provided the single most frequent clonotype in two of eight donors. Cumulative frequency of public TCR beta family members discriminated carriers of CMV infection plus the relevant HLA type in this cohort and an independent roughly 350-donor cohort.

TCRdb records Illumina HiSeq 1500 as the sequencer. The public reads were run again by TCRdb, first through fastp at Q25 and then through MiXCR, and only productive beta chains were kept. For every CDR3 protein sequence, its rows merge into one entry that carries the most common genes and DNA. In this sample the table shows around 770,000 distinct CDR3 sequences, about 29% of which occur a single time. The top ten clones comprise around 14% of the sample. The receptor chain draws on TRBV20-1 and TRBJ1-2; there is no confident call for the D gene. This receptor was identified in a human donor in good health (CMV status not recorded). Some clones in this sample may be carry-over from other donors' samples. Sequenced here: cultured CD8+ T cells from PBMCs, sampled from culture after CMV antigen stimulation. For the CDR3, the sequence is CSASEGYGYTF. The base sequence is TGCAGTGCTAGTGAAGGTTACGGCTACACCTTC.